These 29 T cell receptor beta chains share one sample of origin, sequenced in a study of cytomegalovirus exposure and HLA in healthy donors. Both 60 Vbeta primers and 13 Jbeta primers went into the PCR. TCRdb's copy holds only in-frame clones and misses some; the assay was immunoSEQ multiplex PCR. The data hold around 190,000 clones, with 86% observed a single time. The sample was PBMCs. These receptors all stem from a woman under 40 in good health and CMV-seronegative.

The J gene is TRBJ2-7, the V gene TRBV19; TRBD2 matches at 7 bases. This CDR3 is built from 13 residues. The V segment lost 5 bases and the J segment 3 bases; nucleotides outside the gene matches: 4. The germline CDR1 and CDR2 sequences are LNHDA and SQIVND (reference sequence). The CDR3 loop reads CASSGDYYYEQYF. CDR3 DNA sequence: TGTGCCAGTAGTGGGGACTATTACTACGAGCAGTACTTC. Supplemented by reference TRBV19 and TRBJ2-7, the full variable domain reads DGGITQSPKYLFRKEGQNVTLSCEQNLNHDAMYWYRQDPGQGLRLIYYSQIVNDFQKGDIAEGYSVSREKKESFPLTVTSAQKNPTAFYLCASSGDYYYEQYFGPGTRLTVT.

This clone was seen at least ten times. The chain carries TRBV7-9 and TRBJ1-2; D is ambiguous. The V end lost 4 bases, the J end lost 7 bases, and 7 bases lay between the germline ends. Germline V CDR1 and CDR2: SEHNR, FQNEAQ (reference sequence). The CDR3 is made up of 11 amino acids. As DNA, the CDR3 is TGTGCCAGCAGCTCCCGTATTGGCTACACCTTC. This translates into CASSSRIGYTF.

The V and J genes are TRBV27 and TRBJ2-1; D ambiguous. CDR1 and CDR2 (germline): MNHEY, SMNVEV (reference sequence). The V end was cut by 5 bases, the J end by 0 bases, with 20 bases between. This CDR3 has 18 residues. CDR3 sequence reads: CASSLHPPTVNSYNEQFF. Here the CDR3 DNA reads TGTGCCAGCAGTCTTCATCCCCCTACGGTAAACTCCTACAATGAGCAGTTCTTC.

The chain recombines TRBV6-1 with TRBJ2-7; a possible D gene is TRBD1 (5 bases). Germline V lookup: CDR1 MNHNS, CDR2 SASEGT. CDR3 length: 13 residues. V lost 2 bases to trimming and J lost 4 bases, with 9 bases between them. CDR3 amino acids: CASSERTPYEQYF. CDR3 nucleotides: TGTGCCAGCAGTGAACGGACACCTTACGAGCAGTACTTC.

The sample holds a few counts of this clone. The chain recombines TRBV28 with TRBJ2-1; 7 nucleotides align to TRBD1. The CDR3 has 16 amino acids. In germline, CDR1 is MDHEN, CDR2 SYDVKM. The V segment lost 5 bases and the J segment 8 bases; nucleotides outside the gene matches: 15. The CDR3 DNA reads TGTGCCAGCAGTCGTATTGCAGGGGGAAAGTCGGATGAGCAGTTCTTC. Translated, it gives CASSRIAGGKSDEQFF. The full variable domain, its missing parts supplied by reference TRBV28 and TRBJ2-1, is DVKVTQSSRYLVKRTGEKVFLECVQDMDHENMFWYRQDPGLGLRLIYFSYDVKMKEKGDIPEGYSVSREKKERFSLILESASTNQTSMYLCASSRIAGGKSDEQFFGPGTRLTVL.

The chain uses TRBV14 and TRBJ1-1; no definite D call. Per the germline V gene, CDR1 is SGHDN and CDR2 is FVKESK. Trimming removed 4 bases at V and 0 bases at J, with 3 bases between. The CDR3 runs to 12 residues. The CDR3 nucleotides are TGTGCCAGCAGCCTCTTGAACACTGAAGCTTTCTTT. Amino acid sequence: CASSLLNTEAFF.

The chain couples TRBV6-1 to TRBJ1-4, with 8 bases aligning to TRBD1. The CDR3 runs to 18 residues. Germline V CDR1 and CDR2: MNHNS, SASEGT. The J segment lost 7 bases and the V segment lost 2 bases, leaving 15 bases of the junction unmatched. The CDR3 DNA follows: TGTGCCAGCAGTGAAAAACCCTTTTTCCTGGACAGGGTTGAAAAACTGTTTTTT. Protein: CASSEKPFFLDRVEKLFF.

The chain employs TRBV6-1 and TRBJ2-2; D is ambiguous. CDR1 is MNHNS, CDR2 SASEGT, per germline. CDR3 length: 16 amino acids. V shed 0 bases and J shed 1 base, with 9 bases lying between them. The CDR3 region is CASSEAQPWNTGELFF. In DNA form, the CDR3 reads TGTGCCAGCAGTGAAGCACAGCCATGGAACACCGGGGAGCTGTTTTTT.

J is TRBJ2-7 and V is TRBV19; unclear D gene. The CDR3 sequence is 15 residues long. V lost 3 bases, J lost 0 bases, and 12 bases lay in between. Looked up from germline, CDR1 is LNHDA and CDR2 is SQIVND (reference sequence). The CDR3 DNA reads TGTGCCAGTAGTATTGCCCTAGATTTCTCCTACGAGCAGTACTTC. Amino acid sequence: CASSIALDFSYEQYF.

Here the CDR3 DNA reads TGTGCCAGCAGAGACGGGGACAGGGTTAACTATGGCTACACCTTC. This sequence encodes CASRDGDRVNYGYTF. The genes are TRBV28 and TRBJ1-2; TRBD1 agrees at 9 bases. Losses at the gene ends were 6 bases for V and 1 base for J; bases not matched to a gene: 6. The germline V gene has CDR1 MDHEN and CDR2 SYDVKM. CDR3 length: 15 amino acids.

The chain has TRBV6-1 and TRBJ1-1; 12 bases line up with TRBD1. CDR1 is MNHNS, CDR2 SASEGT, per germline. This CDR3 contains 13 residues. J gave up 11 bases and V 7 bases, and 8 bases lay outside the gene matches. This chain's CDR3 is CASMGTGGLAAFF. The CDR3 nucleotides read TGTGCCAGCATGGGGACAGGGGGCCTTGCGGCTTTCTTT.

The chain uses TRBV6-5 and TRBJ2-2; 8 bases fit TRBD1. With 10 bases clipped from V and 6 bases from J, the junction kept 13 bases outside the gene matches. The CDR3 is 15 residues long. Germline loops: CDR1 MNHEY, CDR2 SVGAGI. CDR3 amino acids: CATKVDRGRAGELFF. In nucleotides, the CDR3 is TGTGCCACCAAGGTCGACAGGGGTCGTGCCGGGGAGCTGTTTTTT.

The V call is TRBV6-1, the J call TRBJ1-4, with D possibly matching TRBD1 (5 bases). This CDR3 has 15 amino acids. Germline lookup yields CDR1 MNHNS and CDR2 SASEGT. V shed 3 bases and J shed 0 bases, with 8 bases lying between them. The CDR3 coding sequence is TGTGCCAGCAGTGAGATGACAGCAACTAATGAAAAACTGTTTTTT. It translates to CASSEMTATNEKLFF.

The CDR3, as DNA: TGTGCCAGCAGCGGGCCGACAGGGTCCTGGGAGCAGTTCTTC. Translation: CASSGPTGSWEQFF. The V and J genes are TRBV7-9 and TRBJ2-1; 7 nucleotides line up with TRBD1. J was trimmed by 10 bases and V by 5 bases; bases with no gene match: 11. The CDR3 length is 14 residues. The germline V gene encodes CDR1 SEHNR and CDR2 FQNEAQ (reference sequence).

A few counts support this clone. This CDR3 is CASSHGQPIERETQYF. DNA of the CDR3: TGTGCCAGTAGCCATGGACAGCCTATTGAGCGGGAGACCCAGTACTTC. The gene calls are TRBV19 and TRBJ2-5; possibly TRBD1 for D (6 bases). Germline V gene sequence: CDR1 LNHDA, CDR2 SQIVND (reference sequence). Deletions cut 6 bases from V and 5 bases from J, with 22 bases between. The CDR3 consists of 16 residues.

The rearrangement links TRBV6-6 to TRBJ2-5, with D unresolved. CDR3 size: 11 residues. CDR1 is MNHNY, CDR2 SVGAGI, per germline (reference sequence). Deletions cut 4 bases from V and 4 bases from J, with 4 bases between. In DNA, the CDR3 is TGTGCCAGCAGTTCTCGAGAGACCCAGTACTTC. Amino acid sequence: CASSSRETQYF.

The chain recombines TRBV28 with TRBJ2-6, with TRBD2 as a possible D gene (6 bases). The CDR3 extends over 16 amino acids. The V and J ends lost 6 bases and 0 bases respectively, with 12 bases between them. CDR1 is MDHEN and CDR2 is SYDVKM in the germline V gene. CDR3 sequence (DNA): TGTGCCAGCAGGCGTACGGGAGCCTCTGGGGCCAACGTCCTGACTTTC. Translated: CASRRTGASGANVLTF.

The CDR3 is CASSFRGEAFF. As DNA, the CDR3 is TGTGCCAGCAGCTTTCGGGGTGAAGCTTTCTTT. The V and J genes are TRBV5-4 and TRBJ1-1; D gene unclear. The CDR3 consists of 11 residues. Trimming stripped 2 bases from V and 7 bases from J, with 6 bases between. Per the germline V gene, CDR1 is SGHNT and CDR2 is YYREEE (reference sequence). Looking up the rest from reference TRBV5-4 and TRBJ1-1 gives the full variable domain: ETGVTQSPTHLIKTRGQQVTLRCSSQSGHNTVSWYQQALGQGPQFIFQYYREEENGRGNFPPRFSGLQFPNYSSELNVNALELDDSALYLCASSFRGEAFFGQGTRLTVV.

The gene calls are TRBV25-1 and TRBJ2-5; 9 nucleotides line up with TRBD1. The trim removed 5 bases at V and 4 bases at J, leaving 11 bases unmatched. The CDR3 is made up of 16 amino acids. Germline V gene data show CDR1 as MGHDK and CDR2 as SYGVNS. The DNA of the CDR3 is TGTGCCAGCAGTATGGGGGACAGGGCGGTGAGAGAGACCCAGTACTTC. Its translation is CASSMGDRAVRETQYF.

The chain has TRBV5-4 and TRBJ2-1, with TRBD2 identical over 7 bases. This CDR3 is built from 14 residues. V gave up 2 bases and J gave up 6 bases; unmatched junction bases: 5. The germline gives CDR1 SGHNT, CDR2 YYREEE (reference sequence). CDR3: CASSLTSDVNEQFF. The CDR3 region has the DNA TGTGCCAGCAGCTTAACTAGCGACGTCAATGAGCAGTTCTTC.

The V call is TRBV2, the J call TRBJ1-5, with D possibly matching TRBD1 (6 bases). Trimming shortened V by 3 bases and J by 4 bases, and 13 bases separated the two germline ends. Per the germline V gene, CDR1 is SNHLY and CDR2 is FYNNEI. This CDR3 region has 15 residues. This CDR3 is CASSESRGVNQPQHF. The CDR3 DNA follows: TGTGCCAGCAGTGAGAGCAGGGGCGTGAATCAGCCCCAGCATTTT. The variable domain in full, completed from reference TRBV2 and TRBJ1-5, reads EPEVTQTPSHQVTQMGQEVILRCVPISNHLYFYWYRQILGQKVEFLVSFYNNEISEKSEIFDDQFSVERPDGSNFTLKIRSTKLEDSAMYFCASSESRGVNQPQHFGDGTRLSIL.

The CDR3 loop is CASSATTFNQPQHF. Written as DNA, the CDR3 is TGTGCCAGCAGCGCGACGACATTTAATCAGCCCCAGCATTTT. This chain links TRBV7-2 with TRBJ1-5; D not resolved. With 5 bases removed from V and 4 bases from J, the gap between germline ends came to 12 bases. Germline values: CDR1 SGHTA, CDR2 FQGNSA. The CDR3 length is 14 residues.

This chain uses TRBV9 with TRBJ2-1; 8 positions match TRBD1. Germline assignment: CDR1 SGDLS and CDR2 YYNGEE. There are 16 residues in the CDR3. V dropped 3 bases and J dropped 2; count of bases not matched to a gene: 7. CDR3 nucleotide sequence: TGTGCCAGCAGCGAAACTGACAGGGGCCCCTACAATGAGCAGTTCTTC. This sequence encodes CASSETDRGPYNEQFF.

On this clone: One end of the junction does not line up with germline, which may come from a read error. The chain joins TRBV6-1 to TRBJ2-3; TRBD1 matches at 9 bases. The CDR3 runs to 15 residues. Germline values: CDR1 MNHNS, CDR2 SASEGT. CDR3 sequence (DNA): TGTGCCAGCAGGGAAGACAGGGGGAAAACAGATACGCAGTATTTT. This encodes CASREDRGKTDTQYF.

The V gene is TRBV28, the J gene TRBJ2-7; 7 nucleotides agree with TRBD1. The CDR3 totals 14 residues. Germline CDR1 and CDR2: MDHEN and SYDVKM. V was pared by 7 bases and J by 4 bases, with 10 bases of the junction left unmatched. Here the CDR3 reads CASTETGPSYEQYF. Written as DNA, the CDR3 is TGTGCCAGCACTGAGACAGGGCCCTCGTACGAGCAGTACTTC.

CDR3 amino acids: CASGTSGGGNEQFF. CDR3 sequence (DNA): TGCGCCAGCGGTACTAGCGGGGGGGGGAATGAGCAGTTCTTC. The rearrangement links TRBV5-1 to TRBJ2-1, with 13 bases fitting TRBD2. The CDR3 totals 14 residues. Germline V CDR1 and CDR2: SGHRS, YFSETQ. With 7 bases clipped from V and 7 bases from J, the junction kept 5 bases outside the gene matches.

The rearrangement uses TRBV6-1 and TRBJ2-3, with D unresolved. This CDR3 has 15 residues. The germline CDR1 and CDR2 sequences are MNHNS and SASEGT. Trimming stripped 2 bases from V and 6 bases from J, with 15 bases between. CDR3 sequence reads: CASSEWYRDRDTQYF. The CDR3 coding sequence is TGTGCCAGCAGTGAATGGTACCGCGATCGGGATACGCAGTATTTT.

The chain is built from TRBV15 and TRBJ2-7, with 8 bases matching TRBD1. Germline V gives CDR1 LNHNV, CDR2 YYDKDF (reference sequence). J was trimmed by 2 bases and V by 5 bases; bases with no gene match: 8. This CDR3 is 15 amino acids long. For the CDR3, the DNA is TGTGCCACCAGCCGCTACGGACAGGGTGCCTACGAGCAGTACTTC. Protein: CATSRYGQGAYEQYF.

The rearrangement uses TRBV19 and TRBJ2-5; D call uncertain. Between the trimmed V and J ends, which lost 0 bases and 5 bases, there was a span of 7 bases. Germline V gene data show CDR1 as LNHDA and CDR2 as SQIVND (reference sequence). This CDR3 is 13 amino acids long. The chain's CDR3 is CASSIDHGETQYF. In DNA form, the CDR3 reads TGTGCCAGTAGTATAGATCACGGGGAGACCCAGTACTTC.